What follows are 32 T cell receptor beta chains derived from one specimen sequenced in a study of cytomegalovirus exposure and HLA in healthy donors. Primers for the PCR totalled 60 Vbeta and 13 Jbeta. Assay used: immunoSEQ multiplex PCR; TCRdb lists only in-frame clones, some missing. The sample lists under 200,000 clones, 60% to 85% occurring once. The source material was PBMCs. The receptors shown here come from a female donor in good health and CMV-seronegative.

The chain carries TRBV6-1 and TRBJ1-4, with TRBD1 matching over 9 bases. Germline lookup yields CDR1 MNHNS and CDR2 SASEGT. The CDR3 loop spans 14 amino acids. V lost 7 bases to trimming and J lost 8 bases; unmatched junction nucleotides: 8. In DNA form, the CDR3 reads TGTGCCAGCATGAGCAACAGGGGGCTCGAAAAACTGTTTTTT. Translating gives CASMSNRGLEKLFF.

V gene TRBV13 combines with J gene TRBJ2-7; a weak D match, TRBD2 (6 bases). The CDR3 sequence is 14 residues long. Germline V gene lookup returns CDR1 PRHDT and CDR2 FYEKMQ (reference sequence). The V gene lost 0 bases and the J gene lost 2 bases, with 8 bases spanning the gap. CDR3 sequence (DNA): TGTGCCAGCAGCTTAGGTAGCGGAACCTACGAGCAGTACTTC. Protein: CASSLGSGTYEQYF. Full variable domain (outside the CDR3, taken from reference TRBV13 and TRBJ2-7): AAGVIQSPRHLIKEKRETATLKCYPIPRHDTVYWYQQGPGQDPQFLISFYEKMQSDKGSIPDRFSAQQFSDYHSELNMSSLELGDSALYFCASSLGSGTYEQYFGPGTRLTVT.

The chain combines TRBV7-3 with TRBJ1-1, with TRBD1 matching over 7 bases. J lost 4 bases, V lost 2 bases, and 13 bases had no gene match. Per the germline V gene, CDR1 is SGHTA and CDR2 is FQGTGA. The CDR3 totals 17 residues. The CDR3: CASSLWARQGTGTEAFF. CDR3 in DNA: TGTGCCAGCAGCTTATGGGCCCGACAGGGTACGGGCACTGAAGCTTTCTTT. Variable domain in full (rest from reference TRBV7-3 and TRBJ1-1): GAGVSQTPSNKVTEKGKYVELRCDPISGHTALYWYRQSLGQGPEFLIYFQGTGAADDSGLPNDRFFAVRPEGSVSTLKIQRTERGDSAVYLCASSLWARQGTGTEAFFGQGTRLTVV.

The CDR3: CASSTSGRYEQYF. The CDR3 bases are TGTGCCAGCAGTACTAGCGGGAGATACGAGCAGTACTTC. The chain has TRBV6-5 and TRBJ2-7; TRBD2 agrees at 11 bases. This CDR3 has 13 residues. Unmatched junction bases numbered 1, after V lost 5 bases and J lost 4 bases. The V gene's germline CDR1 is MNHEY and CDR2 SVGAGI.

The rearrangement uses TRBV18 and TRBJ2-7; 7 bases agree with TRBD1. V gave up 3 bases and J gave up 2 bases; unmatched junction bases: 4. This CDR3 spans 14 amino acids. Germline CDR1 and CDR2: KGHSH and LQKENI. The CDR3 loop is CASSPDRDTYEQYF. The CDR3 region has the DNA TGTGCCAGCTCACCCGACAGGGATACCTACGAGCAGTACTTC.

This chain connects TRBV19 to TRBJ2-2; possible D gene TRBD2, 5 bases. The germline V gene has CDR1 LNHDA and CDR2 SQIVND (reference sequence). V lost 0 bases to trimming and J lost 6 bases, with 17 bases between them. The CDR3 spans 17 residues. The DNA of the CDR3 is TGTGCCAGTAGTATAGATTCAGACCTGCGGGTTCCCGGGGAGCTGTTTTTT. It codes for CASSIDSDLRVPGELFF. Full variable domain (rest looked up from reference TRBV19 and TRBJ2-2): DGGITQSPKYLFRKEGQNVTLSCEQNLNHDAMYWYRQDPGQGLRLIYYSQIVNDFQKGDIAEGYSVSREKKESFPLTVTSAQKNPTAFYLCASSIDSDLRVPGELFFGEGSRLTVL.

In this sample, this clone turned up a few times. The chain uses TRBV28 and TRBJ2-4; D may be TRBD1 (6 bases). Germline assignment: CDR1 MDHEN and CDR2 SYDVKM. The CDR3 length is 15 residues. V lost 11 bases and J 0 bases, leaving 17 bases between the germline ends. The CDR3: CASLEGGQAKNIQYF. In nucleotides, the CDR3 is TGTGCCTCGTTAGAAGGGGGTCAAGCCAAAAACATTCAGTACTTC.

This clone turned up a few times. This chain connects TRBV30 to TRBJ2-7; D is perhaps TRBD2 (5 bases). V was pared by 3 bases and J by 6 bases, with 24 bases between. Looked up from germline, CDR1 is GTSNPN and CDR2 is SVGIG (reference sequence). This CDR3 is built from 16 residues. The DNA of the CDR3 is TGTGCCTGGAGAGAGGCTCACCCTGGACTTGCCGGCGAGCAGTACTTC. As protein: CAWREAHPGLAGEQYF.

This clone has a handful of counts. The gene calls are TRBV9 and TRBJ2-4, with TRBD2 matching over 11 bases. The CDR3 has 17 residues. V lost 0 bases, J lost 9 bases, and 11 bases stayed unmatched. CDR1 and CDR2 from the germline V gene are SGDLS and YYNGEE. The CDR3 DNA sequence: TGTGCCAGCAGCGTAGCTTCTAGCGGGGGGATTTTAGGCATTCAGTACTTC. Translating gives CASSVASSGGILGIQYF.

The chain links TRBV28 to TRBJ1-5; D is unresolved. This CDR3 has 16 amino acids. V was pared by 7 bases and J by 0 bases, with 16 bases between. CDR1 MDHEN and CDR2 SYDVKM come from the germline V gene. CDR3 loop: CASTQPSGFSNQPQHF. The CDR3 nucleotides read TGTGCCAGCACCCAACCGTCCGGGTTTAGCAATCAGCCCCAGCATTTT.

The CDR3, as DNA: TGTGCCAGCAGCCATGGGACTAGCGAGGCAGATACGCAGTATTTT. Protein: CASSHGTSEADTQYF. The chain is built from TRBV4-2 and TRBJ2-3, with 10 bases fitting TRBD2. Germline assignment: CDR1 LGHNA and CDR2 YNFKEQ. V lost 3 bases and J lost 4; bases outside the gene matches: 4. The CDR3 length is 15 residues.

The V and J genes are TRBV29-1 and TRBJ2-3; 8 nucleotides line up with TRBD1. Germline CDR1 reads SQVTM; CDR2 reads ANQGSEA. The CDR3 consists of 14 residues. J was trimmed by 1 base and V by 3 bases; bases with no gene match: 3. CDR3 residues: CSVDLTGGTDTQYF. In DNA, the CDR3 is TGCAGCGTTGACCTGACAGGGGGCACAGATACGCAGTATTTT.

This clone was seen a single time. The CDR3 region has the DNA TGTGCCAGCCTCCACCGGAGAGCGGGGGGGACCCAGTACTTC. It is translated as CASLHRRAGGTQYF. The genes are TRBV5-6 and TRBJ2-5; 9 bases align to TRBD2. J gave up 7 bases and V 7 bases, and 11 bases lay outside the gene matches. The CDR3 has 14 residues. Germline assignment: CDR1 SGHDT and CDR2 YYEEEE.

This rearrangement joins TRBV4-3 to TRBJ2-7, with TRBD1 matching 11 bases. With V trimmed by 4 bases and J by 3 bases, 8 bases remained unmatched. The CDR3 is 16 residues long. Germline values: CDR1 LGHNA, CDR2 YSLEER. This CDR3 is CASSPLPGQGGYEQYF. CDR3 DNA sequence: TGCGCCAGCAGCCCCCTTCCGGGACAGGGGGGCTACGAGCAGTACTTC.

This chain connects TRBV7-9 to TRBJ2-7; 8 bases map to TRBD2. The trim removed 5 bases at V and 6 bases at J, leaving 12 bases unmatched. Germline values: CDR1 SEHNR, CDR2 FQNEAQ (reference sequence). The CDR3 consists of 15 residues. The DNA of the CDR3 is TGTGCCAGCAGCGACCCCAAGAGCGGGGGCAGCGAGCAGTACTTC. This codes for CASSDPKSGGSEQYF. Full variable domain (rest looked up from reference TRBV7-9 and TRBJ2-7): DTGVSQNPRHKITKRGQNVTFRCDPISEHNRLYWYRQTLGQGPEFLTYFQNEAQLEKSRLLSDRFSAERPKGSFSTLEIQRTEQGDSAMYLCASSDPKSGGSEQYFGPGTRLTVT.

This chain connects TRBV9 to TRBJ1-1; unclear D gene. Between the trimmed V and J ends, which lost 0 bases and 3 bases, there was a span of 12 bases. CDR3 size: 15 residues. CDR1 and CDR2 (germline): SGDLS, YYNGEE. The CDR3: CASSVGAQYHTEAFF. CDR3 coding DNA: TGTGCCAGCAGCGTAGGGGCACAGTACCACACTGAAGCTTTCTTT.

V and J are TRBV4-2 and TRBJ2-3; D ambiguous. Trimming removed 0 bases from V and 1 base from J, with 5 bases in between. In germline, CDR1 is LGHNA, CDR2 YNFKEQ. The CDR3 is 14 residues long. As DNA, the CDR3 is TGTGCCAGCAGCCAAGAGTTCGGCACAGATACGCAGTATTTT. Translating it yields CASSQEFGTDTQYF.

The rearrangement links TRBV5-6 to TRBJ1-4; D remains ambiguous. Germline V gene lookup returns CDR1 SGHDT and CDR2 YYEEEE. The ends were cut back, 5 bases at V and 7 bases at J, with 15 bases in the middle. CDR3 length: 14 residues. The CDR3 region has the DNA TGTGCCAGCAGGTACAGCCCTTACAGTGAAAAACTGTTTTTT. It is translated as CASRYSPYSEKLFF.

The rearrangement links TRBV7-9 to TRBJ1-2, with 7 bases fitting TRBD1. From germline, CDR1 is SEHNR and CDR2 FQNEAQ (reference sequence). The CDR3 covers 13 residues. The trim removed 5 bases at V and 7 bases at J, leaving 7 bases unmatched. This chain's CDR3 is CASSAMTGLGYTF. The CDR3 nucleotides are TGTGCCAGCAGCGCTATGACAGGGCTTGGCTACACCTTC.

The CDR3 DNA sequence: TGTGCCAGCAGCACCCGCCCAGGGGACTATGGCTACACCTTC. It is translated as CASSTRPGDYGYTF. The chain uses TRBV9 and TRBJ1-2, with D possibly TRBD1 on 6 matching bases. V was trimmed by 4 bases and J by 3 bases, leaving 13 bases between them. CDR1 is SGDLS and CDR2 is YYNGEE in the germline V gene. The CDR3 runs 14 residues.

V gene TRBV7-2 combines with J gene TRBJ2-5; 8 bases match TRBD2. Trimming removed 6 bases from V and 1 base from J; junction bases left unmatched: 10. Germline lookup yields CDR1 SGHTA and CDR2 FQGNSA. The CDR3 is 16 residues long. CDR3 sequence (DNA): TGTGCCAGCAGATTATTGGGCGGGGGGCTCCAAGAGACCCAGTACTTC. It specifies CASRLLGGGLQETQYF.

The rearrangement joins TRBV28 to TRBJ2-7, with 12 bases identical to TRBD2. With V trimmed by 5 bases and J by 4 bases, 9 bases remained unmatched. Germline V CDR1 and CDR2: MDHEN, SYDVKM. There are 16 residues in the CDR3. CDR3 amino acids: CASSLSTSGRRYEQYF. The CDR3 nucleotides read TGTGCCAGCAGTCTATCTACTAGCGGGAGGAGGTACGAGCAGTACTTC.

The chain couples TRBV7-6 to TRBJ1-5; 7 bases fit TRBD1. The CDR3 sequence is 16 residues long. CDR1 SGHVS and CDR2 FNYEAQ come from the germline V gene. Germline trimming cut 1 base from V and 4 bases from J; bases unmatched to any gene: 7. CDR3 region: CASSLGPTGTNQPQHF. CDR3 nucleotide sequence: TGTGCCAGCAGCTTAGGACCGACAGGGACTAATCAGCCCCAGCATTTT.

This chain joins TRBV19 and TRBJ1-1; D gene unclear. Looked up from germline, CDR1 is LNHDA and CDR2 is SQIVND (reference sequence). CDR3 size: 15 residues. The germline V and J ends were trimmed by 4 bases and 3 bases, with 15 bases remaining between them. CDR3 loop: CASSSLEGTDTEAFF. In DNA, the CDR3 is TGTGCCAGTAGTAGTCTGGAGGGTACGGACACTGAAGCTTTCTTT.

This clone was seen repeatedly, ten times or more. The gene calls are TRBV7-3 and TRBJ2-5; D possibly corresponds to TRBD2 (7 bases). Germline V gene sequence: CDR1 SGHTA, CDR2 FQGTGA. The CDR3 contains 17 residues. V lost 4 bases and J 5 bases, leaving 23 bases between the germline ends. The CDR3 sequence: CASSSPLAGAPGETQYF. CDR3 DNA: TGTGCCAGCAGCTCCCCGTTGGCGGGGGCCCCCGGGGAGACCCAGTACTTC.

The V gene is TRBV20-1, the J gene TRBJ2-7, with D possibly being TRBD2 (5 bases). Germline CDR1 and CDR2: DFQATT and SNEGSKA (reference sequence). Trimming stripped 6 bases from V and 4 bases from J, with 10 bases between. The CDR3 contains 11 residues. CDR3 protein: CSALDSYEQYF. The CDR3, as DNA: TGCAGTGCCCTGGACTCTTACGAGCAGTACTTC.

This chain connects TRBV28 to TRBJ2-5; 11 bases fit TRBD1. Unmatched junction bases numbered 4, after V lost 6 bases and J lost 7 bases. Per the germline V gene, CDR1 is MDHEN and CDR2 is SYDVKM. The CDR3 contains 13 residues. The CDR3: CASSPGQGGTQYF. Here the CDR3 DNA reads TGTGCCAGCAGCCCGGGACAGGGGGGGACCCAGTACTTC.

The chain recombines TRBV11-2 with TRBJ2-1; D gene unclear. The CDR3 is made up of 13 amino acids. The germline gives CDR1 SGHAT, CDR2 FQNNGV. V was clipped by 0 bases and J by 6 bases, with 6 bases between them. The CDR3 is CASSLEAANEQFF. The CDR3 DNA follows: TGTGCCAGCAGCTTAGAGGCTGCCAATGAGCAGTTCTTC.

V gene TRBV7-5 combines with J gene TRBJ2-7; the D call TRBD2 from the table was never checked on the DNA. TRBV7-5 has pseudogene status. CDR3 length: 15 residues. DNA of the CDR3: TGTGCCAGAAGCTCTCGGGGTGGTCGTTCCTACGAGCAGTACTTC. This gives the protein CARSSRGGRSYEQYF.

J is TRBJ2-2 and V is TRBV7-9; 8 bases agree with TRBD2. In germline, CDR1 is SEHNR, CDR2 FQNEAQ (reference sequence). The V and J ends lost 5 bases and 0 bases, in that order; junction bases with no gene match: 8. The CDR3 covers 17 residues. In DNA form, the CDR3 reads TGTGCCAGCAGCGCCCCGGGGGGGGGCACGAACACCGGGGAGCTGTTTTTT. It codes for CASSAPGGGTNTGELFF.

The rearrangement links TRBV6-1 to TRBJ2-7, with D possibly TRBD2 on 5 matching bases. Trimming left V 6 bases short and J 8 bases short, with 20 bases between. CDR1 and CDR2 from the germline V gene are MNHNS and SASEGT. The CDR3 spans 14 residues. DNA of the CDR3: TGTGCCAGCAGGGGCGGGCTAGCCTTAGAAAAGCAGTACTTC. This sequence encodes CASRGGLALEKQYF.

This clone was recorded once. The chain links TRBV4-1 to TRBJ1-2, with D perhaps matching TRBD1 (5 bases). In germline, CDR1 is MGHRA, CDR2 YSYEKL. V was trimmed by 1 base and J by 5 bases, leaving 14 bases between them. The CDR3 covers 15 residues. DNA of the CDR3: TGCGCCAGCAGCCAAGCGGCAGGGTCGGAATATGGCTACACCTTC. Residues: CASSQAAGSEYGYTF.